The rows below give T cell receptor beta chains drawn from one sample of a study of blood T cell repertoires in COVID-19. Libraries were prepared by immunoSEQ multiplex PCR; TCRdb keeps only in-frame clonotypes and omits some of them. The table shows 300,000 to 400,000 clones, with roughly 90% occurring only once. Sample: peripheral blood. Source of these receptors: a woman aged 50 to 60 with active or convalescent COVID-19. Both conserved end residues are part of each CDR3. D genes are given only for firm matches. Size values are once, few and many counts, or a class for expanded clones, and some rows have none.

V gene,clone size,J gene,D gene,CDR3 protein,CDR3 DNA
TRBV2,.,TRBJ1-5,.,CASRTTNQPQHF,TGTGCCAGCAGGACAACCAATCAGCCCCAGCATTTT
TRBV19,.,TRBJ1-6,.,CASTDQGRPLHF,TGTGCCAGTACGGATCAGGGTAGACCCCTCCACTTT
TRBV2,.,TRBJ1-1,TRBD1,CASLRGTGATEAFF,TGTGCCAGTCTACGGGGGACAGGGGCCACTGAAGCTTTCTTT
TRBV6-2/TRBV6-3,.,TRBJ2-1,TRBD2,CASSRTSGAYNEQFF,TGTGCCAGCAGTCGGACTAGCGGGGCCTACAATGAGCAGTTCTTC
TRBV19,.,TRBJ1-1,.,CASSSRGPHYEAFF,TGTGCCAGTAGTAGCCGCGGGCCCCATTATGAAGCTTTCTTT
TRBV30,.,TRBJ2-7,.,CAWSAGYSYEQYF,TGTGCCTGGAGTGCGGGGTACTCCTACGAGCAGTACTTC
TRBV4-2,.,TRBJ2-3,.,CASSQAGDKSTDTQYF,TGTGCCAGCAGCCAAGCAGGGGATAAAAGCACAGATACGCAGTATTTT
TRBV6-4,.,TRBJ2-1,TRBD2,CASSLGGGLAGHNEQFF,TGTGCCAGCAGTCTCGGGGGTGGGCTAGCGGGACACAATGAGCAGTTCTTC
TRBV5-1,.,TRBJ2-3,TRBD2,CASSPGLASTDTQYF,TGCGCCAGCAGCCCGGGACTAGCTAGCACAGATACGCAGTATTTT
TRBV18,.,TRBJ2-7,.,CASSPPNYLGEQYF,TGTGCCAGCTCACCACCCAACTACCTGGGTGAGCAGTACTTC
TRBV28,.,TRBJ1-5,.,CASSGQNQPQHF,TGTGCCAGCAGTGGCCAGAATCAGCCCCAGCATTTT
TRBV14,.,TRBJ2-5,.,CASSPHRDSETQYF,TGTGCCAGCAGCCCTCACAGGGATTCAGAGACCCAGTACTTC
TRBV7-2,.,TRBJ2-5,TRBD2,CASSGPSGQETQYF,TGTGCCAGCAGCGGTCCTAGCGGCCAAGAGACCCAGTACTTC
TRBV4-1,.,TRBJ2-1,.,CASSGGERGALYNEQFF,TGCGCCAGCAGCGGGGGCGAGCGGGGAGCCCTCTACAATGAGCAGTTCTTC
TRBV12-3/TRBV12-4,.,TRBJ1-4,.,CASSLRGREKLFF,TGTGCCAGCAGTTTACGGGGTAGGGAAAAACTGTTTTTT
TRBV5-1,.,TRBJ1-5,TRBD1,CASSLRTGGDQPQHF,TGCGCCAGCAGCTTGAGGACAGGGGGAGATCAGCCCCAGCATTTT
TRBV19,.,TRBJ1-5,.,CASKGDTDQPQHF,TGTGCCAGTAAAGGGGACACCGATCAGCCCCAGCATTTT
TRBV4-1,.,TRBJ1-4,TRBD1,CASSQGDRDREKLFF,TGCGCCAGCAGCCAAGGAGACAGGGATAGGGAAAAACTGTTTTTT
TRBV7-9,.,TRBJ2-7,TRBD1,CASSLTGGSSYEQYF,TGTGCCAGCAGCTTGACAGGGGGGAGCTCCTACGAGCAGTACTTC
TRBV5-6,.,TRBJ2-2,.,CASSSGTEGTGELFF,TGTGCCAGCAGCTCGGGGACTGAGGGCACCGGGGAGCTGTTTTTT
TRBV7-2,once,TRBJ2-7,TRBD2,CASSSLAGVHEQYF,TGTGCCAGCAGCTCACTAGCGGGAGTCCACGAGCAGTACTTC
TRBV30,.,TRBJ1-2,TRBD1,CAWSVSSQGASKYGYTF,TGTGCCTGGAGTGTATCGAGTCAGGGGGCGTCTAAGTATGGCTACACCTTC
TRBV2,once,TRBJ2-4,.,CASSERQAKNIQYF,TGTGCCAGCAGTGAAAGGCAGGCAAAAAACATTCAGTACTTC
TRBV4-1,.,TRBJ2-7,.,CASSQDRSTGNYEQYF,TGCGCCAGCAGCCAAGATAGATCAACGGGGAACTACGAGCAGTACTTC
TRBV7-2,.,TRBJ2-7,.,CASSQSRYEQYF,TGTGCCAGCAGCCAAAGCCGCTACGAGCAGTACTTC
TRBV2,.,TRBJ2-1,TRBD2,CASNPAGGTVAHNEQFF,TGTGCCAGTAATCCCGCGGGAGGGACAGTGGCCCACAATGAGCAGTTCTTC
TRBV5-4,.,TRBJ2-3,TRBD1,CASSYRQGGTDTQYF,TGTGCCAGCAGCTATAGACAGGGAGGCACAGATACGCAGTATTTT
TRBV2,.,TRBJ1-5,.,CASSEQGGNQPQHF,TGTGCCAGCAGTGAACAGGGTGGCAATCAGCCCCAGCATTTT
TRBV5-4,once,TRBJ1-1,.,CASSLYGGNTEAFF,TGTGCCAGCAGCTTGTACGGGGGGAACACTGAAGCTTTCTTT
TRBV10-3,.,TRBJ2-2,.,CASSGLTGELFF,TGTGCCAGCTCCGGACTCACCGGGGAGCTGTTTTTT
TRBV15,.,TRBJ2-1,.,CATSREGGQEEEQFF,TGTGCCACCAGCAGAGAGGGGGGGCAGGAGGAAGAGCAGTTCTTC
TRBV2,.,TRBJ1-1,.,CASNIDMNTEAFF,TGTGCCAGCAACATCGACATGAACACTGAAGCTTTCTTT
TRBV14,.,TRBJ2-5,.,CASSQDGGTQYF,TGTGCCAGCAGCCAAGACGGGGGGACCCAGTACTTC
TRBV4-3,.,TRBJ2-2,.,CASSQEFQNTGELFF,TGCGCCAGCAGCCAAGAGTTCCAGAACACCGGGGAGCTGTTTTTT
TRBV9,few,TRBJ1-4,.,CASSSEVGRLATNEKLFF,TGTGCCAGCAGCTCCGAAGTGGGCCGGCTTGCAACTAATGAAAAACTGTTTTTT
TRBV4-3,.,TRBJ2-7,.,CASSQDRAGLYEQYF,TGCGCCAGCAGCCAAGATCGCGCAGGCCTCTACGAGCAGTACTTC
TRBV24-1,.,TRBJ1-3,TRBD1,CATSGSGTGMSGNTIYF,TGTGCCACCAGTGGTTCCGGGACAGGGATGAGCGGAAACACCATATATTTT
TRBV30,.,TRBJ1-2,.,CAWSVPGLRAYGYTF,TGTGCCTGGAGTGTACCCGGGTTGCGCGCCTATGGCTACACCTTC
TRBV9,few,TRBJ2-1,TRBD2,CASSPGLAGDNEQFF,TGTGCCAGCAGCCCAGGACTAGCGGGGGATAATGAGCAGTTCTTC
TRBV27,.,TRBJ1-1,.,CASSWRHREGVNTEAFF,TGTGCCAGCAGTTGGCGCCACAGGGAAGGCGTGAACACTGAAGCTTTCTTT
TRBV7-6,.,TRBJ2-1,TRBD1,CASSLRGQGSEQFF,TGTGCCAGCAGCTTAAGGGGACAGGGTTCTGAGCAGTTCTTC
TRBV7-7,.,TRBJ2-7,.,CASSLRGRFSYEQYF,TGTGCTAGCAGCTTAAGGGGCCGATTCTCCTACGAGCAGTACTTC
TRBV3-1/TRBV3-2,.,TRBJ2-1,TRBD2,CASSRTSGAQSYNEQFF,TGTGCCAGCAGCAGGACTAGCGGCGCCCAGTCCTACAATGAGCAGTTCTTC
TRBV5-1,.,TRBJ2-1,.,CASSLGQRNEQFF,TGCGCCAGCAGTTTGGGACAACGAAATGAGCAGTTCTTC
TRBV5-4,.,TRBJ1-4,.,CASSPGIEYEKLFF,TGTGCCAGCAGCCCGGGGATTGAGTATGAAAAACTGTTTTTT
TRBV6-5,.,TRBJ1-1,.,CASSPGEINTEAFF,TGTGCCAGCAGCCCCGGGGAGATTAACACTGAAGCTTTCTTT
TRBV28,.,TRBJ1-2,.,CASTEGTSNYGYTF,TGTGCCAGCACGGAGGGGACCTCTAACTATGGCTACACCTTC
TRBV19,.,TRBJ1-2,.,CASSIDSNYGYTF,TGTGCCAGTAGTATTGACTCTAACTATGGCTACACCTTC
TRBV30,.,TRBJ1-4,.,CAWSVRGGAEEKLFF,TGTGCCTGGAGTGTACGTGGGGGGGCTGAGGAAAAACTGTTTTTT
TRBV24-1,once,TRBJ2-3,.,CATSESAGTQYF,TGTGCCACCAGTGAGAGCGCCGGTACGCAGTATTTT
TRBV5-1,once,TRBJ2-5,TRBD1,CASSHFQAGGLETQYF,TGCGCCAGCAGCCACTTCCAGGCAGGGGGCCTAGAGACCCAGTACTTC
TRBV7-9,.,TRBJ1-4,TRBD1,CASSPGQGALSNEKLFF,TGTGCCAGCAGCCCGGGACAGGGGGCGCTTTCTAATGAAAAACTGTTTTTT
TRBV7-2,.,TRBJ2-1,TRBD1,CASSYGQGGNEQFF,TGTGCCAGCAGCTACGGACAGGGCGGCAATGAGCAGTTCTTC
TRBV18,.,TRBJ2-3,.,CASSNSGDTQYF,TGTGCCAGCTCAAACTCAGGAGATACGCAGTATTTT
TRBV18,.,TRBJ1-2,.,CASSSGLTNYGYTF,TGTGCCAGCTCATCAGGGTTAACTAACTATGGCTACACCTTC
TRBV6-2/TRBV6-3,.,TRBJ2-3,TRBD2,CASSYRAGGPADTQYF,TGTGCCAGCAGTTACCGTGCGGGAGGGCCAGCAGATACGCAGTATTTT
TRBV4-1,.,TRBJ1-4,.,CASSQNPGTNEKLFF,TGCGCCAGCAGCCAAAATCCGGGGACTAATGAAAAACTGTTTTTT